What follows is one TCR beta chain and its context. Enrollees, about 18 to 89 years old, lived in 24 US areas. Clinical history as reported by participants underpinned cohort assignment. Per the original data handling: Using reference gene primer amplification, nucleated cell counts were estimated. Some clones are missing from TCRdb's copy, which holds only in-frame ones; the method was immunoSEQ multiplex PCR. The V and J calls and clone size were taken over from that table, and D and trimming were inferred from the DNA. The repertoire has 150,000 to 180,000 clones, 84% of them found once; the top ten carry around 7.1%. This sample was taken from a study of blood T cell repertoires in COVID-19. Study in general: COVID-19 samples collected from the United States, Italy and Spain covered acute and convalescent phases.

Germline CDR1 and CDR2: SGHDN and FVKESK. The CDR3 consists of 13 residues. The V gene lost 1 base and the J gene lost 2 bases, with 5 bases spanning the gap. The sample taken for sequencing was PBMCs or T cells enriched from blood (not recorded which). The receptor was isolated from a man aged 50 to 60 who had recovered from COVID-19. The chain employs TRBV14 and TRBJ2-5, with D unresolved. The CDR3 reads CASSQGTQETQYF. In DNA, the CDR3 is TGTGCCAGCAGCCAAGGAACTCAAGAGACCCAGTACTTC.